This TCR beta chain was obtained from a study of CD8 T cells in ankylosing spondylitis. In this sample, this clonotype turned up many times. Its target is unknown. TCRdb itself ran the 5' RACE reads through MiXCR, one entry per CDR3 protein. Here the sample spans about 160,000 distinct CDR3 sequences, approximately 20% being singletons. Overall study findings and caveats: Made up of about eight highly homologous variants, a TCR beta motif appeared characteristic of ankylosing spondylitis blood. The clones that were linked to disease were reported to be significantly enriched in matched synovial fluid samples from ankylosing spondylitis patients.

From germline, CDR1 is SGHRS and CDR2 YFSETQ. The V end lost 0 bases, the J end lost 0 bases, and 13 bases lay between the germline ends. The CDR3 totals 16 residues. The chain couples TRBV5-1 to TRBJ2-7; weak D call: TRBD2 (6 bases). This sequence was found in a male donor with ankylosing spondylitis or in good health (not recorded which). Material for sequencing was blood, either unsorted or a sorted T cell fraction (not recorded which). The CDR3 here is CASSLAFGGTSYEQYF. The DNA for the CDR3 is TGCGCCAGCAGCTTGGCCTTCGGGGGAACCTCCTACGAGCAGTACTTC.